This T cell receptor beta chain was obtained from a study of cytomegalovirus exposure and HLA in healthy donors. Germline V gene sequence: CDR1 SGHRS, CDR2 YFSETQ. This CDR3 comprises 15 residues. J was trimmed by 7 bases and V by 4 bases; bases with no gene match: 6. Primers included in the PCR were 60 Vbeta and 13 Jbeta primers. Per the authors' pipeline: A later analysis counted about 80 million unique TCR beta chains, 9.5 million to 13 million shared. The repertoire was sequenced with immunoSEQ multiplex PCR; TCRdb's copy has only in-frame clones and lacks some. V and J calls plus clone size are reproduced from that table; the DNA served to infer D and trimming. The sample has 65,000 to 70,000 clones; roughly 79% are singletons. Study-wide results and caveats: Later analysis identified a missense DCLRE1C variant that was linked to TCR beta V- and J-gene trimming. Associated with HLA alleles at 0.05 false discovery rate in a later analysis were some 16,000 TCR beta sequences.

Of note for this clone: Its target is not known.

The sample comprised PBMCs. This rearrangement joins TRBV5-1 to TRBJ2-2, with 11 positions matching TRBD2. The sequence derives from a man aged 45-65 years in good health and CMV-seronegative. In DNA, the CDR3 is TGCGCCAGCAGCGAGACTAGCGGGGTGTTCGGGGAGCTGTTTTTT. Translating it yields CASSETSGVFGELFF.